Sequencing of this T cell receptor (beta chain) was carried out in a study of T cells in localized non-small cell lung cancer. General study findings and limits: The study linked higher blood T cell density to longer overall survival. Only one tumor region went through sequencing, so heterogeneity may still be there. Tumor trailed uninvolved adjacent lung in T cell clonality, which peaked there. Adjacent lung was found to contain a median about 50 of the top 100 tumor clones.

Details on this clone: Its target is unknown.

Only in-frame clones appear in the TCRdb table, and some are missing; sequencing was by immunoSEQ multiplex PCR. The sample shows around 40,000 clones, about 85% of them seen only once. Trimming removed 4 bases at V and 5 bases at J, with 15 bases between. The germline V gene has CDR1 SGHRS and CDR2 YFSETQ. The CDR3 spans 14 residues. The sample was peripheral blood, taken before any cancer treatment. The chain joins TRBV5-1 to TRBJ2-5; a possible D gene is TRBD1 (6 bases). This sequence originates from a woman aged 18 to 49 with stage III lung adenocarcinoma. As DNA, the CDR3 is TGCGCCAGCAGCGTACCAGGGGCGATGGAGACCCAGTACTTC. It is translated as CASSVPGAMETQYF.